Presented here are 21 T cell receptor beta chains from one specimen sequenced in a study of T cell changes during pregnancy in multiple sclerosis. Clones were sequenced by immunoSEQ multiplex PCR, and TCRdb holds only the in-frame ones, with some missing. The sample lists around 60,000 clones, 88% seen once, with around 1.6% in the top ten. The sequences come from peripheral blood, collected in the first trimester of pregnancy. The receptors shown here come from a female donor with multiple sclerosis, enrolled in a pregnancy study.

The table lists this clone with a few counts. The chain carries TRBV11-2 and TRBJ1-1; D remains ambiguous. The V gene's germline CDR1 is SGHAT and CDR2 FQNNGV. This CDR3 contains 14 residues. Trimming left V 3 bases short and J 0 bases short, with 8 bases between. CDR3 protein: CASSLGFVNTEAFF. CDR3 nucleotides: TGTGCCAGCAGCTTGGGCTTCGTGAACACTGAAGCTTTCTTT.

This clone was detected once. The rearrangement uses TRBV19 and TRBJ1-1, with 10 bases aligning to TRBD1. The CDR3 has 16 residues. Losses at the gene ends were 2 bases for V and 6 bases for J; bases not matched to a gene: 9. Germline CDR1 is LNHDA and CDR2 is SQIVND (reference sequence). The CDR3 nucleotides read TGTGCCAGTAGTATATCACCCGGGACAGGGGTATCTGAAGCTTTCTTT. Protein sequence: CASSISPGTGVSEAFF.

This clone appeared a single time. CDR3 sequence: CASSIRLAGPYEQYF. The CDR3 nucleotides read TGTGCCAGTAGTATAAGGCTAGCGGGACCCTACGAGCAGTACTTC. The chain employs TRBV19 and TRBJ2-7; 9 bases match TRBD2. The CDR3 sequence is 15 residues long. The V segment lost 2 bases and the J segment 2 bases; nucleotides outside the gene matches: 4. The germline gives CDR1 LNHDA, CDR2 SQIVND (reference sequence).

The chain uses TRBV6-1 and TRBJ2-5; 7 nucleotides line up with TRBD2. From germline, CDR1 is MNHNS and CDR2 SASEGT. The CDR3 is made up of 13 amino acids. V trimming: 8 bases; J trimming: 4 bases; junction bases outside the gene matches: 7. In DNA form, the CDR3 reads TGTGCCAGCGGGAGGGAACTCGGAGAGACCCAGTACTTC. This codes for CASGRELGETQYF.

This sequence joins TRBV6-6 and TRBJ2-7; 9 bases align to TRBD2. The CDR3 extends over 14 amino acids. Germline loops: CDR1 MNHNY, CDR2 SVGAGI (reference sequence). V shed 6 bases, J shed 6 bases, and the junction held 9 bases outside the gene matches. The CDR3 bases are TGTGCCAGCAGGGGGGGGGTAGCGGGAGTCGAGCAGTACTTC. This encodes CASRGGVAGVEQYF.

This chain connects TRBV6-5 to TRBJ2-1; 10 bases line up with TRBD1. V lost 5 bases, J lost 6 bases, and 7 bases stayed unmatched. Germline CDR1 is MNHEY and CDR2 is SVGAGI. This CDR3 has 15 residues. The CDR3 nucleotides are TGTGCCAGCAGTGCCGGGACAGGGGACTCCAATGAGCAGTTCTTC. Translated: CASSAGTGDSNEQFF.

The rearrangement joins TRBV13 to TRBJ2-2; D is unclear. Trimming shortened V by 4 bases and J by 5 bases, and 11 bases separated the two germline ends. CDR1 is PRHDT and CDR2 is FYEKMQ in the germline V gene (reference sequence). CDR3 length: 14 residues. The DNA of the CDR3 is TGTGCCAGCAGCTCACCTCCAGGAACCGGGGAGCTGTTTTTT. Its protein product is CASSSPPGTGELFF.

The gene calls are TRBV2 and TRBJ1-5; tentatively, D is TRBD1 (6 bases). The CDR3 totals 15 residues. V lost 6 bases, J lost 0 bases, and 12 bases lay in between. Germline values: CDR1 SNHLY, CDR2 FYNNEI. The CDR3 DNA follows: TGTGCCAGCAGAGAGCAGGGGAATAGCAATCAGCCCCAGCATTTT. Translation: CASREQGNSNQPQHF.

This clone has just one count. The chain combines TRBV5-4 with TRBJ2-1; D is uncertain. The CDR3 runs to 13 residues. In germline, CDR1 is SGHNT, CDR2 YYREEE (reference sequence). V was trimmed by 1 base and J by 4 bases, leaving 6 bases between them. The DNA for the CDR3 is TGTGCCAGCAGCTTGACAGATTACAATGAGCAGTTCTTC. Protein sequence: CASSLTDYNEQFF.

The chain's CDR3 is CASSLRDRGYEQYF. CDR3 sequence (DNA): TGCGCCAGCAGCCTACGGGACAGGGGCTACGAGCAGTACTTC. This chain links TRBV4-1 with TRBJ2-7; 10 nucleotides align to TRBD1. Per the germline V gene, CDR1 is MGHRA and CDR2 is YSYEKL. V was pared by 4 bases and J by 3 bases, with 3 bases of the junction left unmatched. The CDR3 totals 14 residues.

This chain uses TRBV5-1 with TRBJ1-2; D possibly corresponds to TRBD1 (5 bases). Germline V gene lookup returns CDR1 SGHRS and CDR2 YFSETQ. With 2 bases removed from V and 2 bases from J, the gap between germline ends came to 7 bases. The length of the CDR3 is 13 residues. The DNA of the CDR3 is TGCGCCAGCAGCTTTCGGGGGAACTATGGCTACACCTTC. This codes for CASSFRGNYGYTF.

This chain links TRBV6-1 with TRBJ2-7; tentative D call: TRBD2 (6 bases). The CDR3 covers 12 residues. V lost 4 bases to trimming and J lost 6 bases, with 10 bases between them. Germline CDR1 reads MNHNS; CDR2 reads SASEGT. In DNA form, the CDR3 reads TGTGCCAGCAGTGGGAGCGGGCGCGAGCAGTACTTC. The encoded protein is CASSGSGREQYF.

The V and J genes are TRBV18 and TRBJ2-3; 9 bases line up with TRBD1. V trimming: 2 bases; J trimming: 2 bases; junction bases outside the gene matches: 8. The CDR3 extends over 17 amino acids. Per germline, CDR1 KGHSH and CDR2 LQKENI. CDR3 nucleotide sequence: TGTGCCAGCTCACCAATCACCGGACAGGGGATCACAGATACGCAGTATTTT. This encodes CASSPITGQGITDTQYF.

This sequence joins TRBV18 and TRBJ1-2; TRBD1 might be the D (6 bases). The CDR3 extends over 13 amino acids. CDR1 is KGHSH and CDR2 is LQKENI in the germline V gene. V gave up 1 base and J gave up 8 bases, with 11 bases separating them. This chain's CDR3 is CASSPRGGDGYTF. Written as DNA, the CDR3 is TGTGCCAGCTCACCACGAGGGGGGGACGGCTACACCTTC.

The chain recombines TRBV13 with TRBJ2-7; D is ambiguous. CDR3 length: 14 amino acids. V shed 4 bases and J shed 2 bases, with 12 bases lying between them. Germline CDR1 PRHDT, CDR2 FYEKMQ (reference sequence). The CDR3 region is CASSSRRPTYEQYF. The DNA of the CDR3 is TGTGCCAGCAGCTCCCGCAGGCCTACCTACGAGCAGTACTTC.

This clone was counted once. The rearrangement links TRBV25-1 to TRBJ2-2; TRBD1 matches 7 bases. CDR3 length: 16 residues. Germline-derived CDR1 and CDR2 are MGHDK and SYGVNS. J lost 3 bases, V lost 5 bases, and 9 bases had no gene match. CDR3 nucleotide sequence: TGTGCCAGCAGTCCGCCGGGACAGCTCCACACCGGGGAGCTGTTTTTT. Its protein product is CASSPPGQLHTGELFF.

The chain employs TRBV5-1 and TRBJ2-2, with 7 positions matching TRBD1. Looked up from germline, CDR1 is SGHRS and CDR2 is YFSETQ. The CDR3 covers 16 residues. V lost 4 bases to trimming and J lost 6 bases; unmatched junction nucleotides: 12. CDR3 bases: TGCGCCAGCAGCGGGACCCATGTGCAGGGGGCCGGGGAGCTGTTTTTT. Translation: CASSGTHVQGAGELFF.

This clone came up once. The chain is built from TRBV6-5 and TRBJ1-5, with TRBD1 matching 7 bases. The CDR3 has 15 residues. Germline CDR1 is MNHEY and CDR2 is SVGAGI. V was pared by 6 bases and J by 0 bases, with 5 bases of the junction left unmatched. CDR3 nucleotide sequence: TGTGCCAGCAGAGAGACAGGGAATAGCAATCAGCCCCAGCATTTT. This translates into CASRETGNSNQPQHF.

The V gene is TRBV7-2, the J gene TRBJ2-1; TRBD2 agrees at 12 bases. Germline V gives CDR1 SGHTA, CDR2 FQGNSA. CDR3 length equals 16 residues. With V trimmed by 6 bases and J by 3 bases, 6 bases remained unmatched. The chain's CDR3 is CASRASGRAIYNEQFF. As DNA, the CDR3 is TGTGCCAGCAGAGCTAGCGGGAGGGCTATCTACAATGAGCAGTTCTTC.

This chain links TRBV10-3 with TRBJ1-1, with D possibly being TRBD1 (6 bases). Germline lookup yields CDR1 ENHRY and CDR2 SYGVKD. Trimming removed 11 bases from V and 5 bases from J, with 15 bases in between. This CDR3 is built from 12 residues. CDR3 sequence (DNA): TGTGCCTCGACACAGGGTGAAACTGAAGCTTTCTTT. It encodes CASTQGETEAFF.

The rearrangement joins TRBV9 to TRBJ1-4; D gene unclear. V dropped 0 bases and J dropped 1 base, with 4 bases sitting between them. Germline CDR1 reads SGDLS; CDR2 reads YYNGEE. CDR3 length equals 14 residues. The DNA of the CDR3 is TGTGCCAGCAGCGTAGCAGTAACTAATGAAAAACTGTTTTTT. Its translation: CASSVAVTNEKLFF. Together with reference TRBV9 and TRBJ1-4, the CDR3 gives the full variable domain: DSGVTQTPKHLITATGQRVTLRCSPRSGDLSVYWYQQSLDQGLQFLIQYYNGEERAKGNILERFSAQQFPDLHSELNLSSLELGDSALYFCASSVAVTNEKLFFGSGTQLSVL.